These 5 T cell receptor beta chains came from one sample sequenced in a study of high-grade serous ovarian cancer treatment subgroups. Tumor tissue was taken before any definitive surgery or chemotherapy was given. Using immunoSEQ multiplex PCR, the repertoire was profiled, and TCRdb retains in-frame clones only, with some absent. The sample carries roughly 8,000 clones, under 85% recorded once. Material: tumor tissue. These receptors were taken from a human donor with high-grade serous ovarian cancer.

A few counts support this clone. The chain has TRBV7-2 and TRBJ2-3; 13 nucleotides agree with TRBD2. The length of the CDR3 is 16 residues. Per the germline V gene, CDR1 is SGHTA and CDR2 is FQGNSA. Unmatched junction bases numbered 3, after V lost 5 bases and J lost 1 base. The CDR3 here is CASSRGTSGGTDTQYF. The CDR3 DNA is TGTGCCAGCAGCCGAGGGACTAGCGGGGGCACAGATACGCAGTATTTT.

This clone was observed a handful of times. CDR3: CASSLGRRGGETQYF. The DNA for the CDR3 is TGTGCCAGCAGCTTAGGGAGGCGTGGAGGGGAGACCCAGTACTTC. The rearrangement joins TRBV11-3 to TRBJ2-5; tentatively, D is TRBD2 (6 bases). Germline V gives CDR1 SGHNT, CDR2 YENEEA. CDR3 length equals 15 residues. Trimming pared 1 base from V and 5 bases from J, leaving 14 bases between. Supplemented by reference TRBV11-3 and TRBJ2-5, the full variable domain reads EAGVVQSPRYKIIEKKQPVAFWCNPISGHNTLYWYLQNLGQGPELLIRYENEEAVDDSQLPKDRFSAERLKGVDSTLKIQPAELGDSAVYLCASSLGRRGGETQYFGPGTRLLVL.

The chain combines TRBV7-2 with TRBJ2-5, with TRBD2 identical over 8 bases. The J call may be in error: the DNA end matches TRBJ2-7 better. CDR1 is SGHTA, CDR2 FQGNSA, per germline. This CDR3 has 15 residues. In nucleotides, the CDR3 is TGTGCCAGCAGCTTTGGTAGCGGGACCTCCTACGAGCAGTACTTC. Amino acids: CASSFGSGTSYEQYF.

The chain links TRBV19 to TRBJ2-3; 7 nucleotides line up with TRBD2. The CDR3 consists of 12 residues. J was trimmed by 3 bases and V by 11 bases; bases with no gene match: 5. The germline V gene encodes CDR1 LNHDA and CDR2 SQIVND (reference sequence). CDR3 region: CAFPGGTDTQYF. In DNA, the CDR3 is TGTGCCTTCCCGGGAGGAACAGATACGCAGTATTTT.

This sequence joins TRBV6-5 and TRBJ2-6; D call uncertain. Germline loops: CDR1 MNHEY, CDR2 SVGAGI. The CDR3 is 13 amino acids. Trimming pared 0 bases from V and 3 bases from J, leaving 0 bases between. CDR3 protein: CASSYSGANVLTF. Here the CDR3 DNA reads TGTGCCAGCAGTTACTCTGGGGCCAACGTCCTGACTTTC.